A selection of T cell receptor beta chains follows, all from one sample in a study of T cell changes during pregnancy in multiple sclerosis. Only in-frame clones appear in the TCRdb table, and some are missing; sequencing was by immunoSEQ multiplex PCR. The data contain some 43,000 clones, 90% of them singletons. The sequencing used CD8+ T cells from peripheral blood mononuclear cells, collected in the first trimester of pregnancy. Receptor source: a female donor with multiple sclerosis, enrolled in a pregnancy study. The CDR3 runs from the conserved cysteine through the conserved F or W. The D gene is left open where the match is weak. Size is stated for part of the rows, as once, few or many counts, or as a class when the clone is expanded.

>.|few|TRBV27|TRBJ2-3
TGTGCCAGCAGTCAATACACGATTTCTTCGTCCACGGAGGGCACAGATACGCAGTATTTT
CASSQYTISSSTEGTDTQYF
>.|.|TRBV5-1|TRBJ1-2
TGCGCCAGCAGCTGGACACTATCGGGAGGTGGCTACACCTTC
CASSWTLSGGGYTF
>.|.|TRBV2|TRBJ2-1
TGTGCCACCGGTGGGGGGAACAATGAGCAGTTCTTC
CATGGGNNEQFF
>TRBD1|.|TRBV27|TRBJ2-7
TGTGCCAGCAGTTTCCTAACCAACCGGGACAGGACCACCTACGAGCAGTACTTC
CASSFLTNRDRTTYEQYF
>.|.|TRBV7-8|TRBJ2-1
TGTGCCAGCAGCCCGTCCCTAGGGGTTTACAATGAGCAGTTCTTC
CASSPSLGVYNEQFF
>.|.|TRBV6-5|TRBJ2-7
TGTGCCAGCAGTTACGAGGCCAGTTTCTCCTACGAGCAGTACTTC
CASSYEASFSYEQYF
>.|few|TRBV4-3|TRBJ1-1
TGCGCCAGCAGCCAAGACGGGGGGGCAGTGAACACTGAAGCTTTCTTT
CASSQDGGAVNTEAFF
>.|.|TRBV6-5|TRBJ1-1
TGTGCCAGCAGTTATTGGGGGGAAAACACTGAAGCTTTCTTT
CASSYWGENTEAFF
>TRBD2|.|TRBV12-5|TRBJ2-1
TGTGCTAGTGGTTCGCTCCGGGAGGATGGGAATGAGCAGTTCTTC
CASGSLREDGNEQFF
>TRBD2|once|TRBV9|TRBJ2-3
TGTGCCAGCAGCAAACCTATAGCTGGCGGGGGGCCGGGTTTTAGCACAGATACGCAGTATTTT
CASSKPIAGGGPGFSTDTQYF
>.|.|TRBV27|TRBJ1-5
TGTGCCAGCAGTAACAGTTATAGCAATCAGCCCCAGCATTTT
CASSNSYSNQPQHF
>TRBD2|.|TRBV10-3|TRBJ2-3
TGTGCCATCAGTGAGTCGAGACTAGCGGGGGTCACAGATACGCAGTATTTT
CAISESRLAGVTDTQYF
>TRBD1|.|TRBV2|TRBJ1-1
TGTGCCAGCAGTTTACAAGGGGGCGCGGGCACTGAAGCTTTCTTT
CASSLQGGAGTEAFF
>TRBD1|.|TRBV7-9|TRBJ1-6
TGTGCCAGCAGAAACACGAAGACAGGGGTAAATTCACCCCTCCACTTT
CASRNTKTGVNSPLHF
>.|once|TRBV18|TRBJ2-1
TGTGCCAGCTCACCTCCAGCGTCACTACTCTACAATGAGCAGTTCTTC
CASSPPASLLYNEQFF
>TRBD1|.|TRBV9|TRBJ2-7
TGTGCCAGCAGCGTATCCGGGACAGGGGTCCACGAGCAGTACTTC
CASSVSGTGVHEQYF
>.|.|TRBV7-9|TRBJ2-1
TGTGCCAGCAGCTTAGGAGTGGGAGGGGGAAATGAGCAGTTCTTC
CASSLGVGGGNEQFF
>TRBD1|.|TRBV6-6|TRBJ1-1
TGTGCCAGCAACCCAGGGGGTTCTTCAGGCACTGAAGCTTTCTTT
CASNPGGSSGTEAFF
>TRBD2|.|TRBV2|TRBJ2-1
TGTGCCAGCAGTGACCCGCGGGAGGGCCGGGATGAGCAGTTCTTC
CASSDPREGRDEQFF
>TRBD1|.|TRBV30|TRBJ1-1
TGTGCCTGGACGCACAGGGGAATATCGAACACTGAAGCTTTCTTT
CAWTHRGISNTEAFF
>.|.|TRBV13|TRBJ2-7
TGTGCCAGCAGCTTGGGTCGGGGGACCTACTACGAGCAGTACTTC
CASSLGRGTYYEQYF
>TRBD2|once|TRBV27|TRBJ2-7
TGTGCCAGCAGTTTCGGGGGAGGGGAGCAGTACTTC
CASSFGGGEQYF
>.|.|TRBV2|TRBJ2-3
TGTGCCACCTGGGGCCTTAGCACAGATACGCAGTATTTT
CATWGLSTDTQYF
>TRBD1|.|TRBV7-9|TRBJ2-7
TGTGCCAGCAGCTTACAGGGGGCCTACGAGCAGTACTTC
CASSLQGAYEQYF
>TRBD1|.|TRBV5-6|TRBJ2-7
TGTGCCAGCAACGAAGGGGACAGTGGCTTCTACGAGCAGTACTTC
CASNEGDSGFYEQYF
>.|.|TRBV27|TRBJ1-3
TGTGCCAGCCAGGGCTCTGGAAACACCATATATTTT
CASQGSGNTIYF
>.|.|TRBV7-4|TRBJ1-1
TGTGCCAGCAGCTTCCGAGAGGACATGAACACTGAAGCTTTCTTT
CASSFREDMNTEAFF
>.|.|TRBV6-1|TRBJ2-7
TGTGCCAGCAGCCGTGGCAGGCCCTCCTACGAGCAGTACTTC
CASSRGRPSYEQYF
>.|.|TRBV7-9|TRBJ2-1
TGTGCCAGCAGCTTAGTCGGGGGTTCCTACAATGAGCAGTTCTTC
CASSLVGGSYNEQFF
>.|.|TRBV2|TRBJ2-1
TGTGCCAGCAGTGCAACCCAGGGATCTCGCAATGAGCAGTTCTTC
CASSATQGSRNEQFF
>TRBD1|.|TRBV30|TRBJ1-2
TGTGCCTGGAGTGTTCACAGGGGCTGCACCTTC
CAWSVHRGCTF
>.|.|TRBV27|TRBJ2-5
TGTGCCAGCAGTTTGTGGGGGGGCCGTCAAGAGACCCAGTACTTC
CASSLWGGRQETQYF
>TRBD2|.|TRBV2|TRBJ2-2
TGTGCCAGCAGTAGGACTAGCGCAGAGGACGGGGAGCTGTTTTTT
CASSRTSAEDGELFF
>.|.|TRBV4-3|TRBJ2-7
TGCGCCAGCAGCTTGGGGGGGGGCGTTCATTACGAGCAGTACTTC
CASSLGGGVHYEQYF
>.|.|TRBV19|TRBJ2-7
TGTGCCAGTAGTATTCGCGACAGGTACGAGCAGTACTTC
CASSIRDRYEQYF
>TRBD2|.|TRBV5-6|TRBJ2-7
TGTGCCAGCAGCTTTGAGCGGGAGCCGCAGTACTTC
CASSFEREPQYF
>.|.|TRBV7-9|TRBJ2-5
TGTGCCGTACTCCAAGAGACCCAGTACTTC
CAVLQETQYF
>TRBD2|.|TRBV7-6|TRBJ2-1
TGTGCCAGCAGCCCCGAAGCGGGGAGCTCCTACAATGAGCAGTTCTTC
CASSPEAGSSYNEQFF
>TRBD1|.|TRBV5-1|TRBJ2-7
TGCGCCAGCAGCTTGTTGGGGACAGGGGAAACCTACGAGCAGTACTTC
CASSLLGTGETYEQYF
>TRBD2|.|TRBV7-9|TRBJ2-3
TGTGCCAGCAGCTTCGGGAGGGGCACAGATACGCAGTATTTT
CASSFGRGTDTQYF
>TRBD1|once|TRBV29-1|TRBJ2-1
TGCAGCGTTGAAGAAGACAGGGGGGGCAATGAGCAGTTCTTC
CSVEEDRGGNEQFF
>.|.|TRBV19|TRBJ2-6
TGTGCCAGTAGTATCAGGGGAGCTGGGGCCAACGTCCTGACTTTC
CASSIRGAGANVLTF
>TRBD1|.|TRBV5-1|TRBJ1-1
TGCGCCAGCAGCTTCAATACGGACAGGGTGCACACTGAAGCTTTCTTT
CASSFNTDRVHTEAFF
>.|.|TRBV6-5|TRBJ1-1
TGTGCCAGCAGTTACTCGGGAGGGCGAAAAGAAGCTTTCTTT
CASSYSGGRKEAFF
>TRBD2|.|TRBV7-8|TRBJ2-1
TGTGCCAGCAGCTTAGGGCGGGAGGGGAATGAGCAGTTCTTC
CASSLGREGNEQFF
>TRBD2|.|TRBV15|TRBJ2-2
TGTGCCACCAGCAGATTGAGGACTAGCGGGAACACCGGGGAGCTGTTTTTT
CATSRLRTSGNTGELFF
>.|.|TRBV2|TRBJ2-7
TGTGCCAGCAGAGGCTTAACAGGGGACTTCTCCTACGAGCAGTACTTC
CASRGLTGDFSYEQYF
>TRBD1|.|TRBV5-5|TRBJ2-2
TGTGCCAGCAGCTTGAGGGGACAGTTCCTGACCGGGGAGCTGTTTTTT
CASSLRGQFLTGELFF
>TRBD1|.|TRBV12-5|TRBJ2-7
TGTGCTAGTGGGCCGACAGGGGGCTGGCAGTACTTC
CASGPTGGWQYF
>TRBD1|.|TRBV11-2|TRBJ1-2
TGTGCCAGCAGCTACCTCCGCGGGACAGGGATTAACTCTGGCTACACCTTC
CASSYLRGTGINSGYTF
>TRBD2|.|TRBV2|TRBJ2-1
TGTGCCAGCAGCCAAAAGCGGGGCCTCCTTAGTGAGCAGTTCTTC
CASSQKRGLLSEQFF
>.|.|TRBV19|TRBJ1-1
TGTGCCAGTAGTATAGCCGCGTCGCTTGAAGCTTTCTTT
CASSIAASLEAFF
>TRBD1|.|TRBV5-1|TRBJ2-2
TGCGCCAGCAGCTTGGGGACAGGGTTAATCACCGGGGAGCTGTTTTTT
CASSLGTGLITGELFF
>TRBD1|.|TRBV7-9|TRBJ1-1
TGTGCCAGCAGCGTACAGGGGGTATCGTACACTGAAGCTTTCTTT
CASSVQGVSYTEAFF